This TCR beta chain was captured in a study of monozygotic twins with inflammatory bowel disease. CDR1 is SGHKS and CDR2 is YYEKEE in the germline V gene (reference sequence). CDR3 length: 15 amino acids. TCRdb re-called the 5' RACE reads; one entry per CDR3 protein, DNA not given. This table lists about 160,000 distinct CDR3 sequences. The source is a human donor with ulcerative colitis or Crohn's disease, or a healthy co-twin of an affected twin (not recorded which). The rearrangement links TRBV5-5 to TRBJ2-5; the D call of TRBD1 rests on TCRdb alone, since no DNA is present to check it. Sequencing was performed on blood. The CDR3: CASSLDPDFQETQYF.